The 32 T cell receptor beta chains listed next were all sequenced from one sample in a study of Tregs in tolerant kidney transplant recipients. Clones were read by immunoSEQ multiplex PCR, and TCRdb kept only the in-frame ones, dropping some. Altogether around 78,000 clones are present, 75% to 95% being singletons, with the ten largest covering 0.34%. Source: Tregs from blood, taken before the transplant. The receptors stem from a human donor who received a combined kidney and bone marrow transplant.

The V gene is TRBV30, the J gene TRBJ1-2; perhaps TRBD1 as D (6 bases). V lost 0 bases and J lost 8, with 16 bases in between. Germline V gene data show CDR1 as GTSNPN and CDR2 as SVGIG (reference sequence). The CDR3 loop spans 14 amino acids. CDR3 protein: CAWSVPSRTGGYTF. Here the CDR3 DNA reads TGTGCCTGGAGTGTACCAAGTAGAACAGGGGGCTACACCTTC.

The chain uses TRBV9 and TRBJ2-7; 13 bases fit TRBD2. Germline CDR1 SGDLS, CDR2 YYNGEE. The V gene end was trimmed by 3 bases and the J gene end by 5 bases; junction bases not matched to a gene: 8. The CDR3 covers 16 residues. CDR3 coding DNA: TGTGCCAGCAGCGCGGGGACTAGCGGGATTCGGCACGAGCAGTACTTC. Translated, it gives CASSAGTSGIRHEQYF.

This chain uses TRBV7-6 with TRBJ2-7; D might be TRBD1 or TRBD2, each matching 5 bases. V dropped 5 bases and J dropped 0 bases, with 17 bases sitting between them. CDR3 size: 16 residues. Germline CDR1 is SGHVS and CDR2 is FNYEAQ. In DNA, the CDR3 is TGTGCCAGCAGCCCCGGGACGCTATTATCCTCCTACGAGCAGTACTTC. Translated: CASSPGTLLSSYEQYF.

Regarding this clone: This CDR3 is also generated by other DNA sequences in the sample. This chain joins TRBV11-2 and TRBJ1-3; possible D gene TRBD1, 6 bases. This CDR3 comprises 15 residues. V lost 3 bases and J lost 0, with 9 bases in between. Germline V gene lookup returns CDR1 SGHAT and CDR2 FQNNGV. The DNA of the CDR3 is TGTGCCAGCAGCTTTCAAGGGGGCTCTGGAAACACCATATATTTT. Protein product: CASSFQGGSGNTIYF.

The chain links TRBV5-1 to TRBJ2-2; 7 bases map to TRBD2. The V gene's germline CDR1 is SGHRS and CDR2 YFSETQ. V lost 2 bases to trimming and J lost 1 base; unmatched junction nucleotides: 2. CDR3 size: 15 residues. The CDR3: CASSFRGGNTGELFF. In DNA form, the CDR3 reads TGCGCCAGCAGCTTCCGCGGGGGGAACACCGGGGAGCTGTTTTTT.

This sequence joins TRBV5-4 and TRBJ2-5, with D maybe TRBD2 (6 bases). V shed 3 bases and J shed 5 bases, with 14 bases lying between them. The CDR3 is 14 residues long. Germline CDR1 SGHNT, CDR2 YYREEE (reference sequence). CDR3 region: CASSSGLSLETQYF. The CDR3 DNA is TGTGCCAGCAGCTCGGGACTTTCGCTGGAGACCCAGTACTTC.

The chain employs TRBV30 and TRBJ2-7, with no clear D. Trimming left V 0 bases short and J 3 bases short, with 6 bases between. The CDR3 runs to 12 residues. Germline V gene data show CDR1 as GTSNPN and CDR2 as SVGIG (reference sequence). Here the CDR3 DNA reads TGTGCCTGGAGTGTAGTAGGCTACGAGCAGTACTTC. Its protein product is CAWSVVGYEQYF.

J is TRBJ2-1 and V is TRBV4-1, with 12 positions matching TRBD2. The CDR3 totals 17 residues. From germline, CDR1 is MGHRA and CDR2 YSYEKL. After removal of 0 bases from V and 9 bases from J, the junction contained 9 bases not matched to a gene. DNA for the CDR3: TGCGCCAGCAGCCAAGATCCCGCGACTAGCGGGAGAACTGAGCAGTTCTTC. This codes for CASSQDPATSGRTEQFF.

Only a few counts were recorded for this clone. V gene TRBV28 combines with J gene TRBJ2-5, with D perhaps TRBD2 (6 bases). The better agreement between TRBJ2-7 and the DNA end casts doubt on the J call. CDR3 length: 13 amino acids. CDR1 and CDR2 (germline): MDHEN, SYDVKM. CDR3 region: CASSFGGIYEQYF. For the CDR3, the DNA is TGTGCCAGCAGTTTTGGAGGGATCTACGAGCAGTACTTC.

The chain has TRBV5-1 and TRBJ2-1; 7 nucleotides align to TRBD2. Germline V gives CDR1 SGHRS, CDR2 YFSETQ. The CDR3 is 16 residues long. J lost 2 bases, V lost 1 base, and 6 bases had no gene match. The CDR3 loop reads CASSLMAGAAYNEQFF. CDR3 DNA sequence: TGCGCCAGCAGCTTGATGGCGGGAGCGGCCTACAATGAGCAGTTCTTC.

The chain links TRBV7-8 to TRBJ2-7; the D gene is possibly TRBD1 (5 bases). Germline assignment: CDR1 SGHVS and CDR2 FQNEAQ. Trimming took 1 base from V and 2 from J, leaving 15 bases between them. The CDR3 length is 16 residues. CDR3 bases: TGTGCCAGCAGCTTAGAAATAGGACAAGCCACCTACGAGCAGTACTTC. It translates to CASSLEIGQATYEQYF.

This clone was counted a single time. This chain connects TRBV7-3 to TRBJ2-1; D is uncertain. Trimming removed 1 base from V and 0 bases from J, with 7 bases in between. The CDR3 consists of 15 residues. Looked up from germline, CDR1 is SGHTA and CDR2 is FQGTGA. CDR3 region: CASSLIGLSYNEQFF. The DNA for the CDR3 is TGTGCCAGCAGCTTAATTGGTCTCTCCTACAATGAGCAGTTCTTC.

This chain joins TRBV29-1 and TRBJ2-3, with D unclear. The CDR3 is 14 residues long. Trimming pared 4 bases from V and 0 bases from J, leaving 11 bases between. CDR1 and CDR2 (germline): SQVTM, ANQGSEA. This CDR3 is CSVGVPASTDTQYF. CDR3 DNA: TGCAGCGTTGGGGTCCCAGCTAGCACAGATACGCAGTATTTT.

Comments on this clone: One end of the junction varies from germline; a read error may be responsible. The sample has other DNA sequences that encode this CDR3 too. The chain employs TRBV28 and TRBJ1-1; D call uncertain. This CDR3 is built from 12 residues. The germline CDR1 and CDR2 sequences are MDHEN and SYDVKM. The CDR3 DNA is TGCGCCAGCAAACCCCCCAGCCTAAAAGCTTTCTTT. It is translated as CASKPPSLKAFF.

The V and J genes are TRBV5-1 and TRBJ1-4, with a tentative D call TRBD1 (6 bases). In germline, CDR1 is SGHRS, CDR2 YFSETQ. The CDR3 has 15 amino acids. V was clipped by 1 base and J by 5 bases, with 12 bases between them. The CDR3 DNA is TGCGCCAGCAGCTTGAATGTGGGGGCAAATGAAAAACTGTTTTTT. Protein product: CASSLNVGANEKLFF.

The CDR3 is CASRAGTATDTQYF. DNA of the CDR3: TGCGCCAGCAGAGCCGGGACGGCGACAGATACGCAGTATTTT. The chain uses TRBV5-1 and TRBJ2-3; D might be TRBD1 or TRBD2, each matching 5 bases. CDR3 length equals 14 residues. The V end was cut by 5 bases, the J end by 3 bases, with 13 bases between. CDR1 and CDR2 (germline): SGHRS, YFSETQ.

In regard to this clone: Its ends do not fully match the called genes, so a read error is possible. The chain uses TRBV7-7 and TRBJ2-3; D not resolved. CDR3 length: 13 residues. The germline CDR1 and CDR2 sequences are SSHAT and FNYEAQ (reference sequence). The CDR3 loop is CASSLVVSDTQYF. CDR3 nucleotides: TGTGCTAGCAGCTTAGTAGTTTCAGATACGCAGTATTTT.

The chain couples TRBV11-2 to TRBJ2-2; 10 bases map to TRBD2. V was clipped by 1 base and J by 1 base; unmatched bases: 0. The germline V gene has CDR1 SGHAT and CDR2 FQNNGV. CDR3 length: 16 residues. CDR3 amino acids: CASSLGTSGNTGELFF. In DNA, the CDR3 is TGTGCCAGCAGCTTAGGGACTAGCGGGAACACCGGGGAGCTGTTTTTT.

The chain joins TRBV4-3 to TRBJ2-7; TRBD2 aligns across 10 bases. Trimming took 1 base from V and 4 from J; bases not matched to a gene: 7. Germline lookup yields CDR1 LGHNA and CDR2 YSLEER. CDR3 length equals 16 residues. The CDR3 nucleotides are TGCGCCAGCAGCCAAGGTGCAGCGGGAGGGCGGTACGAGCAGTACTTC. As protein: CASSQGAAGGRYEQYF.

The chain links TRBV5-4 to TRBJ1-4, with D perhaps matching TRBD1 (5 bases). The CDR3 contains 16 residues. The germline CDR1 and CDR2 sequences are SGHNT and YYREEE (reference sequence). V was trimmed by 4 bases and J by 1 base, leaving 14 bases between them. The CDR3 bases are TGTGCCAGCAGCCCGGGGGGTGGTCAAACTAATGAAAAACTGTTTTTT. Encoded protein: CASSPGGGQTNEKLFF. The full variable domain, its missing parts supplied by reference TRBV5-4 and TRBJ1-4, is ETGVTQSPTHLIKTRGQQVTLRCSSQSGHNTVSWYQQALGQGPQFIFQYYREEENGRGNFPPRFSGLQFPNYSSELNVNALELDDSALYLCASSPGGGQTNEKLFFGSGTQLSVL.

This chain connects TRBV5-5 to TRBJ1-5; no clear D gene. The CDR3 runs 14 residues. V lost 1 base, J lost 1 base, and 6 bases lay in between. Per germline, CDR1 SGHKS and CDR2 YYEKEE (reference sequence). The CDR3 DNA follows: TGTGCCAGCAGCTTGTTAGGAAGCAATCAGCCCCAGCATTTT. Its translation is CASSLLGSNQPQHF.

The rearrangement joins TRBV10-3 to TRBJ2-5, with D unclear. In germline, CDR1 is ENHRY, CDR2 SYGVKD. There are 11 residues in the CDR3. Deletions cut 5 bases from V and 4 bases from J, with 5 bases between. CDR3 amino acids: CAISSSETQYF. The CDR3, as DNA: TGTGCCATCAGTTCTTCAGAGACCCAGTACTTC.

The rearrangement links TRBV19 to TRBJ2-2, with TRBD2 matching 9 bases. Unmatched junction bases numbered 10, after V lost 7 bases and J lost 1 base. Germline assignment: CDR1 LNHDA and CDR2 SQIVND (reference sequence). This CDR3 is 17 amino acids long. The CDR3 DNA is TGTGCCAGTACGGGGCGGGAGGGCCATTTGAACACCGGGGAGCTGTTTTTT. Its protein product is CASTGREGHLNTGELFF. The full variable domain, completed using reference TRBV19 and TRBJ2-2, is DGGITQSPKYLFRKEGQNVTLSCEQNLNHDAMYWYRQDPGQGLRLIYYSQIVNDFQKGDIAEGYSVSREKKESFPLTVTSAQKNPTAFYLCASTGREGHLNTGELFFGEGSRLTVL.

The chain is built from TRBV7-2 and TRBJ2-7; no clear D gene. V lost 5 bases to trimming and J lost 3 bases, with 11 bases between them. Germline CDR1 SGHTA, CDR2 FQGNSA. CDR3 length: 13 amino acids. For the CDR3, the DNA is TGTGCCAGCAGCCCCTACTTACACTACGAGCAGTACTTC. It codes for CASSPYLHYEQYF.

V gene TRBV4-3 combines with J gene TRBJ2-3; D is uncertain. The CDR3 is 17 residues long. V was trimmed by 0 bases and J by 1 base, leaving 14 bases between them. Germline values: CDR1 LGHNA, CDR2 YSLEER. CDR3 amino acids: CASSQDPNPFGTDTQYF. The CDR3 DNA reads TGCGCCAGCAGCCAAGATCCGAATCCTTTTGGCACAGATACGCAGTATTTT.

This rearrangement joins TRBV5-1 to TRBJ2-3; unclear D gene. There are 14 residues in the CDR3. Germline assignment: CDR1 SGHRS and CDR2 YFSETQ. V lost 7 bases and J lost 4, with 16 bases in between. The CDR3 sequence: CASVKGSGADTQYF. The CDR3 nucleotides are TGCGCCAGCGTAAAGGGAAGTGGCGCAGATACGCAGTATTTT.

Only one count was recorded for this clone. This chain uses TRBV6-5 with TRBJ2-3, with 9 bases that match TRBD2. The junction had 4 bases not matched to a gene; V was cut back by 0 bases and J by 3 bases. Germline V lookup: CDR1 MNHEY, CDR2 SVGAGI. The CDR3 runs to 16 residues. Written as DNA, the CDR3 is TGTGCCAGCAGTTACTCTAGCGGGAGAGTAACAGATACGCAGTATTTT. Its protein product is CASSYSSGRVTDTQYF.

The genes are TRBV6-5 and TRBJ2-3; 8 bases align to TRBD2. The CDR3 is 13 amino acids. CDR1 and CDR2 (germline): MNHEY, SVGAGI. J lost 2 bases, V lost 10 bases, and 5 bases had no gene match. In nucleotides, the CDR3 is TGTGCCATCCGTAGCGGGGTCACAGATACGCAGTATTTT. Translation gives CAIRSGVTDTQYF.

V usage is TRBV6-1 and J usage is TRBJ1-3, with unresolved D. CDR3 length: 12 residues. Germline V gene sequence: CDR1 MNHNS, CDR2 SASEGT. V was clipped by 2 bases and J by 4 bases, with 3 bases between them. The CDR3 is CASSERGNTIYF. In DNA form, the CDR3 reads TGTGCCAGCAGTGAAAGAGGAAACACCATATATTTT.

The rearrangement uses TRBV10-2 and TRBJ2-1, with TRBD2 matching 11 bases. The CDR3 has 15 residues. Trimming cost V 6 bases and J 7 bases; bases outside gene matches: 8. Germline loops: CDR1 WSHSY, CDR2 SAAADI. CDR3: CASRRTSGLVNEQFF. The CDR3 nucleotides read TGCGCCAGCAGAAGGACTAGCGGGCTGGTAAATGAGCAGTTCTTC.

The rearrangement links TRBV7-3 to TRBJ2-2, with D unclear. In germline, CDR1 is SGHTA, CDR2 FQGTGA. Trimming stripped 5 bases from V and 4 bases from J, with 8 bases between. The CDR3 has 13 residues. Here the CDR3 reads CASSPRPTGELFF. The CDR3 nucleotides read TGTGCCAGCAGCCCCCGTCCCACCGGGGAGCTGTTTTTT.

A remark on this clone: A junction end diverges from the germline sequence, so it may reflect a read error. The genes are TRBV2 and TRBJ2-4, with no clear D. The CDR3 loop spans 12 amino acids. Germline lookup yields CDR1 SNHLY and CDR2 FYNNEI. The CDR3 coding sequence is TGTGCCAGCAGTAAAGCCGGAGAGCTTCAGTACTTC. Its protein product is CASSKAGELQYF.